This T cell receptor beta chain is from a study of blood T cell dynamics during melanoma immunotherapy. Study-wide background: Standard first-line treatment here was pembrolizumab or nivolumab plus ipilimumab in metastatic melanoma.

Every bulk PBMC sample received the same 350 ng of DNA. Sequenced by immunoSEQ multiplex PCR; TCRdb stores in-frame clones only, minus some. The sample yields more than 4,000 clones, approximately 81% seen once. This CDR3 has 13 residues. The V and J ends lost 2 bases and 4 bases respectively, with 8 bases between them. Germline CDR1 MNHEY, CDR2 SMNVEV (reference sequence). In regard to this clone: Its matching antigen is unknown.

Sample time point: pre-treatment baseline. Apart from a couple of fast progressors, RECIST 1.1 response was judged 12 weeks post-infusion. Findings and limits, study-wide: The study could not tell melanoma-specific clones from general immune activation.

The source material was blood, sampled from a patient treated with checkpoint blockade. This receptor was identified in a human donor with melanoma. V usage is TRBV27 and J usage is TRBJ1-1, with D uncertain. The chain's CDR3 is CASSLKETTEAFF. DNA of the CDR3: TGTGCCAGCAGTTTAAAGGAAACCACTGAAGCTTTCTTT.